This T cell receptor beta chain was documented in a study of cytomegalovirus exposure and HLA in healthy donors. Per the germline V gene, CDR1 is MNHNY and CDR2 is SVGAGI (reference sequence). Losses at the gene ends were 6 bases for V and 3 bases for J; bases not matched to a gene: 5. The CDR3 has 13 residues. 13 Jbeta primers and 60 Vbeta primers were used for the PCR. Libraries were prepared by immunoSEQ multiplex PCR; TCRdb keeps only in-frame clonotypes and omits some of them. Of under 200,000 clones detected, about four fifths appear once; the ten largest clones hold 8.5%. V and J are TRBV6-6 and TRBJ2-7; 7 positions match TRBD1. Sequenced material: PBMCs. The clonotype comes from a male donor in good health and CMV-seropositive. For the CDR3, the DNA is TGTGCCAGCAGAAGACAGGGCCACTACGAGCAGTACTTC. Translating gives CASRRQGHYEQYF.